This T cell receptor beta chain was captured in a study of metastatic and nonmetastatic thyroid tumors. The overall study: Comparative analysis of repertoires was undertaken across blood and tumor or nodule tissue obtained from malignant and benign thyroid patients.

MiXCR re-clonotyped the PCR reads for TCRdb. This table holds about 31,000 clones, roughly a fifth found once. Study results and limitations: Malignant thyroid tumors reportedly had TCR beta diversity that was significantly higher than in benign nodules, in blood and tumor.

This CDR3 comprises 15 residues. Per germline, CDR1 DFQATT and CDR2 SNEGSKA (reference sequence). The trim removed 5 bases at V and 7 bases at J, leaving 13 bases unmatched. Each patient came to thyroid surgery without any prior treatment (of any kind). Of note for this clone: Its antigen is not identified.

This receptor was taken from a female donor with papillary thyroid cancer or a benign thyroid nodule (not recorded which). Some clones in this sample may be carry-over from other donors' samples. Source material: blood. This sequence joins TRBV20-1 and TRBJ2-1, with 8 positions matching TRBD2. The CDR3 region has the DNA TGCAGTGCTGGGGTTACTAGCGGATTTTGGAATGAGCAGTTCTTC. Translated: CSAGVTSGFWNEQFF.